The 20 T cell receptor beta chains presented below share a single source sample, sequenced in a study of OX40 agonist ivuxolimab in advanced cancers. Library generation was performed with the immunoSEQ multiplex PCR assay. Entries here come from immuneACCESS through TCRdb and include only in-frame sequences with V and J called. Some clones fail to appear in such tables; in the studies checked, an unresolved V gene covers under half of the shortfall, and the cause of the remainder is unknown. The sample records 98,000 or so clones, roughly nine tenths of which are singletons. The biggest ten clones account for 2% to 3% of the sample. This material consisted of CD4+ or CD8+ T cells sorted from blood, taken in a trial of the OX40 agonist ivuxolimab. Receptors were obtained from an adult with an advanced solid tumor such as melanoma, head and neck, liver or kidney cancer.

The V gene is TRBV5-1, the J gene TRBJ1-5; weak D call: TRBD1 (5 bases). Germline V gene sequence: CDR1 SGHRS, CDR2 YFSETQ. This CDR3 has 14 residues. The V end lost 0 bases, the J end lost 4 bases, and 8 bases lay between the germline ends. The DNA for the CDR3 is TGCGCCAGCAGCTTGGGGGACGTTAATCAGCCCCAGCATTTT. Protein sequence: CASSLGDVNQPQHF.

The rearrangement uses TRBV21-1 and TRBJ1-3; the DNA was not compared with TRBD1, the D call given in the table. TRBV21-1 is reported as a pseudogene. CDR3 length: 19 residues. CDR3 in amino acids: CASSKGWRQAGTSGNTIYF. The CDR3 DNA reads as TGTGCCAGCAGCAAAGGTTGGAGACAGGCGGGTACCTCTGGAAACACCATATATTTT.

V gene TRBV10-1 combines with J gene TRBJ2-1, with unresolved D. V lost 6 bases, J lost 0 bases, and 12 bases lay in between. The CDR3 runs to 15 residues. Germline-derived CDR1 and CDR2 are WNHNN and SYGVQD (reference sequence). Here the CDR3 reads CASSPGLSSYNEQFF. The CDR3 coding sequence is TGCGCCAGCAGCCCCGGGTTGAGCTCCTACAATGAGCAGTTCTTC.

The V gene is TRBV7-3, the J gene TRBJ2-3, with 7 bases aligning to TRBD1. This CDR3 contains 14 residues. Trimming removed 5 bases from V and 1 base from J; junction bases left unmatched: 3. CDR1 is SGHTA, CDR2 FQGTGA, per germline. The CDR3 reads CASSPGQGTDTQYF. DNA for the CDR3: TGTGCCAGCAGCCCAGGACAGGGCACAGATACGCAGTATTTT.

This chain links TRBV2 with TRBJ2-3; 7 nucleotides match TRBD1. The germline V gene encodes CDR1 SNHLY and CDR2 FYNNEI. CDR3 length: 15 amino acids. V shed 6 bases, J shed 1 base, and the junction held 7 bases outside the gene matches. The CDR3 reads CASRKTGVGTDTQYF. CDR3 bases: TGTGCCAGCAGGAAAACAGGGGTGGGCACAGATACGCAGTATTTT.

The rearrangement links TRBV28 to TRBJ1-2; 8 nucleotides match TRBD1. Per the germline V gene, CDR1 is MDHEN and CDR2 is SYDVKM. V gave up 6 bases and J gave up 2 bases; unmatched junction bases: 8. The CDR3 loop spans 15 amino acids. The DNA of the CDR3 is TGTGCCAGCAGCTCCCCCCAGGGGGCCAACTATGGCTACACCTTC. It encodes CASSSPQGANYGYTF.

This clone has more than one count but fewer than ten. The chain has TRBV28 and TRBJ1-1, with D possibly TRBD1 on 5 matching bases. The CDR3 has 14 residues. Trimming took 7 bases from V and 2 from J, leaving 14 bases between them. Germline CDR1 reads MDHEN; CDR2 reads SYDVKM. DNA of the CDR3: TGTGCCAGCATCCCCCCAGGGTTAAACACTGAAGCTTTCTTT. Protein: CASIPPGLNTEAFF.

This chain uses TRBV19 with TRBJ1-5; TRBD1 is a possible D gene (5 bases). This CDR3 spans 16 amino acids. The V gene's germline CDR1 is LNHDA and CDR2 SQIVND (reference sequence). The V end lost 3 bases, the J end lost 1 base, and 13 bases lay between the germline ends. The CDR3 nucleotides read TGTGCCAGTAGTATTCCAACAGGACCAAGCAATCAGCCCCAGCATTTT. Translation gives CASSIPTGPSNQPQHF. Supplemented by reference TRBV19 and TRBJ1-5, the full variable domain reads DGGITQSPKYLFRKEGQNVTLSCEQNLNHDAMYWYRQDPGQGLRLIYYSQIVNDFQKGDIAEGYSVSREKKESFPLTVTSAQKNPTAFYLCASSIPTGPSNQPQHFGDGTRLSIL.

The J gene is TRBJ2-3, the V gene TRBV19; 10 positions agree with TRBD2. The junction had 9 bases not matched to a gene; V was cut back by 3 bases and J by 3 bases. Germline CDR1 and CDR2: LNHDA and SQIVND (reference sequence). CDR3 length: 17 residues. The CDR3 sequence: CASSIRLLAGRTDTQYF. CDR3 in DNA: TGTGCCAGTAGTATCCGGTTACTAGCGGGACGGACAGATACGCAGTATTTT.

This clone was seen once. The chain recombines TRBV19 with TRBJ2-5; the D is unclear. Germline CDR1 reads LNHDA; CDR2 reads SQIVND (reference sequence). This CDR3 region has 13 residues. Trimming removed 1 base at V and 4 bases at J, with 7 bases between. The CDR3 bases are TGTGCCAGTAGTATAGCAGGTGGAGAGACCCAGTACTTC. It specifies CASSIAGGETQYF.

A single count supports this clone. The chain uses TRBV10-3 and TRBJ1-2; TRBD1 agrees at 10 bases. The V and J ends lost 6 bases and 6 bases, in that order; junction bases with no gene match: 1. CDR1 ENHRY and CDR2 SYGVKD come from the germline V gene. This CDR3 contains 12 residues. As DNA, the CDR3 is TGTGCCATCAGGGGGACAGGGGATGGCTACACCTTC. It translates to CAIRGTGDGYTF.

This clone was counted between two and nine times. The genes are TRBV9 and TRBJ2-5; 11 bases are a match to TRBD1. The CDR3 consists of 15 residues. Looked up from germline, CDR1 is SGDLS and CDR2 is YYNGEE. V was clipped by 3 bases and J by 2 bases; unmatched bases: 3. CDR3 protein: CASSGTGGRQETQYF. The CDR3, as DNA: TGTGCCAGCAGCGGGACAGGGGGCCGGCAAGAGACCCAGTACTTC.

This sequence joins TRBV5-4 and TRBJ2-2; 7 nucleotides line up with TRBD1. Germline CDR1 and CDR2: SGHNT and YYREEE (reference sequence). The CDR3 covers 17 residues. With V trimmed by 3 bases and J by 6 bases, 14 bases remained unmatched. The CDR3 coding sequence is TGTGCCAGCAGCTCGGGTGGACAGGCGGTGTTCTCCGGGGAGCTGTTTTTT. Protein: CASSSGGQAVFSGELFF.

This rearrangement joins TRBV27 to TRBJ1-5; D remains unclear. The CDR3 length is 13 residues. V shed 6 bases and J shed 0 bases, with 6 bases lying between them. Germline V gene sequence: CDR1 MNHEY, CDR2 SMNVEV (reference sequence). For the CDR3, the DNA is TGTGCCAGCAGCCTCAGTAGCAATCAGCCCCAGCATTTT. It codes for CASSLSSNQPQHF.

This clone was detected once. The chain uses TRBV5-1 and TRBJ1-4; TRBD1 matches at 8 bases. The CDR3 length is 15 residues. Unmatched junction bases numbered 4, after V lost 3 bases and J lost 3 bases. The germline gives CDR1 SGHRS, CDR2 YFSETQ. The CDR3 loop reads CASSSQGAANEKLFF. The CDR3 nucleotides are TGCGCCAGCAGCTCGCAGGGGGCGGCTAATGAAAAACTGTTTTTT.

The CDR3 loop reads CASTGNRGIENTEAFF. The DNA for the CDR3 is TGTGCCAGCACGGGGAACAGGGGCATTGAGAACACTGAAGCTTTCTTT. The rearrangement links TRBV27 to TRBJ1-1; 7 positions agree with TRBD1. The CDR3 totals 16 residues. The germline gives CDR1 MNHEY, CDR2 SMNVEV (reference sequence). Trimming at V came to 7 bases and at J to 1 base, leaving 12 bases not matched to a gene.

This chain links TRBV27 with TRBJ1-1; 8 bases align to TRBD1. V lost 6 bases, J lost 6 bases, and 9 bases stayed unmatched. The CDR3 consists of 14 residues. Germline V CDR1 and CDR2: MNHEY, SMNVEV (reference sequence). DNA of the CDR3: TGTGCCAGCAGCACCAACAGGGGGGTCTCTGAAGCTTTCTTT. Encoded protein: CASSTNRGVSEAFF.

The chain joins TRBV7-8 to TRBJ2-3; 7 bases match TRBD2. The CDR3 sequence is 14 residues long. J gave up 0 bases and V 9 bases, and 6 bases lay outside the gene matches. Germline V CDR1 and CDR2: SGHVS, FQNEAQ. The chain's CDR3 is CASWAGVSTDTQYF. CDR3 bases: TGTGCCAGTTGGGCGGGAGTAAGCACAGATACGCAGTATTTT.

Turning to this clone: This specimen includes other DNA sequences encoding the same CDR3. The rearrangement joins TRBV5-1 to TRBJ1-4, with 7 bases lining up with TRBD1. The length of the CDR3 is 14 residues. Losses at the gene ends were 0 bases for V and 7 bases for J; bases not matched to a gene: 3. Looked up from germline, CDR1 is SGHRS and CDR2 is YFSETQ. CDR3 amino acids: CASSLGQGREKLFF. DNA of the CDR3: TGCGCCAGCAGCTTGGGACAGGGACGTGAAAAACTGTTTTTT.

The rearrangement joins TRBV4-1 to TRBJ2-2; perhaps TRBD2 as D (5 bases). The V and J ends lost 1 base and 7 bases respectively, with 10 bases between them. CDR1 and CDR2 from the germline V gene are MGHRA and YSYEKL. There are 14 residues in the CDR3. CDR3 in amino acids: CASSQVGGIGELFF. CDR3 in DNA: TGCGCCAGCAGCCAAGTAGGAGGAATCGGGGAGCTGTTTTTT.